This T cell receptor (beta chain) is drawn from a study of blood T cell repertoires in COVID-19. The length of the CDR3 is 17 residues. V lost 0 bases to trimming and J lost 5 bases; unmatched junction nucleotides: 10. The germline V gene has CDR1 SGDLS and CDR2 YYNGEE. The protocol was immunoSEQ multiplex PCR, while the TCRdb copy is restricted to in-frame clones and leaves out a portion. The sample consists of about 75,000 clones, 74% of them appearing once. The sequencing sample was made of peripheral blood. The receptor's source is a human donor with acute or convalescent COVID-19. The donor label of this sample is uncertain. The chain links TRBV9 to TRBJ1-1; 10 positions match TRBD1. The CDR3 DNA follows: TGTGCCAGCAGCGTAGACCCCGGACAGGGGGTCTTGACTGAAGCTTTCTTT. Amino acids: CASSVDPGQGVLTEAFF.